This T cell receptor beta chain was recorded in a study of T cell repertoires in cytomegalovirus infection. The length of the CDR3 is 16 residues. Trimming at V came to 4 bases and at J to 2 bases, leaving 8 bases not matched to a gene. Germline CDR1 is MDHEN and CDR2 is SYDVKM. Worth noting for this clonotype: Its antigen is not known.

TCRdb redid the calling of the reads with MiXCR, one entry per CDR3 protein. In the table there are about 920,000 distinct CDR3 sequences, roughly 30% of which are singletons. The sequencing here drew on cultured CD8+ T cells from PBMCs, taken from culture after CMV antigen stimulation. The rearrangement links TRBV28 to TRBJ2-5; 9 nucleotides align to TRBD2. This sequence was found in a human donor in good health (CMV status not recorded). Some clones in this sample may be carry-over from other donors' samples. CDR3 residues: CASSYGTSLLQETQYF. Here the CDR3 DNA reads TGTGCCAGCAGTTACGGGACTAGCCTACTACAAGAGACCCAGTACTTC.